The 19 T cell receptor beta chains in this list originate from one sample, sequenced in a study of post-analysis software for immune sequencing data. Study-wide findings and caveats: Comparison of patients with controls showed five TRBV segments more frequent in patients, TRBV5-6, TRBV5-1 and TRBV20-1 among them.

Sequencing libraries made from TCR beta cDNA carried unique molecular identifiers. TCRdb redid the calling of the PCR reads with MiXCR, one entry per CDR3 protein. The data hold 450,000 or so distinct CDR3 sequences, with over 35% observed a single time. Their antigen targets remain unknown. Material for sequencing was blood. The receptors shown here come from a girl between 5 and 17 years old with multiple sclerosis.

The CDR3 DNA follows: TGTGCCAGCAGTTACTCAGGGACGGAGAATCAGCCCCAGCATTTT. Protein: CASSYSGTENQPQHF. V and J are TRBV6-5 and TRBJ1-5, with D possibly TRBD1 on 5 matching bases. CDR1 is MNHEY, CDR2 SVGAGI, per germline. The V and J ends lost 0 bases and 4 bases respectively, with 10 bases between them. This CDR3 has 15 residues.

The chain joins TRBV6-6 to TRBJ2-5, with D perhaps TRBD1 or TRBD2 (5 bases each). The DNA matches TRBJ2-7 better at its end, which makes the J call doubtful. The CDR3 consists of 13 residues. The germline V gene has CDR1 MNHNY and CDR2 SVGAGI (reference sequence). The CDR3 DNA reads as TGTGCCAGCAGGGCCGTGGGGGACTACGAGCAGTACTTC. As protein: CASRAVGDYEQYF.

This clonotype was seen a handful of times. This chain links TRBV28 with TRBJ2-7; 9 bases are a match to TRBD2. J was trimmed by 5 bases and V by 7 bases; bases with no gene match: 9. This CDR3 region has 14 residues. The germline V gene encodes CDR1 MDHEN and CDR2 SYDVKM. The CDR3 loop is CASILSGSLNEQYF. CDR3 coding DNA: TGTGCCAGCATCCTTAGCGGGAGCCTCAACGAGCAGTACTTC.

The chain employs TRBV19 and TRBJ2-4, with a weak D call TRBD2 (6 bases). V was trimmed by 3 bases and J by 5 bases, leaving 14 bases between them. Germline V CDR1 and CDR2: LNHDA, SQIVND (reference sequence). The CDR3 loop spans 15 amino acids. The CDR3 here is CASSMFPPGENIQYF. DNA for the CDR3: TGTGCCAGTAGTATGTTTCCCCCGGGGGAAAACATTCAGTACTTC.

The chain recombines TRBV6-5 with TRBJ2-5; 7 nucleotides align to TRBD1. The J call may not be correct, given that the DNA end is closer to TRBJ2-7. Per germline, CDR1 MNHEY and CDR2 SVGAGI. The CDR3 is 16 residues long. The CDR3: CASSYNTGTAKYEQYF. DNA for the CDR3: TGTGCCAGCAGTTACAACACAGGGACAGCTAAGTACGAGCAGTACTTC.

The V call is TRBV5-1, the J call TRBJ2-1; possibly TRBD2 for D (5 bases). Trimming stripped 7 bases from V and 9 bases from J, with 11 bases between. Germline assignment: CDR1 SGHRS and CDR2 YFSETQ. This CDR3 contains 11 residues. CDR3 region: CASRSAGEQFF. As DNA, the CDR3 is TGCGCCAGCCGAAGCGCGGGTGAGCAGTTCTTC.

The chain employs TRBV7-3 and TRBJ2-1; D gene uncertain. The CDR3 spans 16 residues. V lost 1 base, J lost 0 bases, and 10 bases lay in between. Germline loops: CDR1 SGHTA, CDR2 FQGTGA. The CDR3 DNA is TGTGCCAGCAGCTTAAGGTCCAGCCTCTCCTACAATGAGCAGTTCTTC. Amino acid sequence: CASSLRSSLSYNEQFF.

V and J are TRBV7-9 and TRBJ1-4; weak D call: TRBD1 (5 bases). The CDR3 loop spans 17 amino acids. Germline values: CDR1 SEHNR, CDR2 FQNEAQ (reference sequence). Trimming took off 0 bases at V and 6 bases at J, with 17 bases between the two ends. The CDR3 DNA is TGTGCCAGCAGCTTAGCGCGTCCAGGGAGGAGCGATGAAAAACTGTTTTTT. Its translation: CASSLARPGRSDEKLFF. Complete variable domain (other parts from reference TRBV7-9 and TRBJ1-4): DTGVSQNPRHKITKRGQNVTFRCDPISEHNRLYWYRQTLGQGPEFLTYFQNEAQLEKSRLLSDRFSAERPKGSFSTLEIQRTEQGDSAMYLCASSLARPGRSDEKLFFGSGTQLSVL.

V gene TRBV7-9 combines with J gene TRBJ2-1; 10 bases are shared with TRBD1. Trimming took 4 bases from V and 0 from J; bases not matched to a gene: 6. Germline V gene lookup returns CDR1 SEHNR and CDR2 FQNEAQ (reference sequence). This CDR3 contains 17 residues. The CDR3 reads CASSSDRGLVSYNEQFF. The CDR3 DNA sequence: TGTGCCAGCAGCTCTGACAGGGGGCTTGTCTCCTACAATGAGCAGTTCTTC.

CDR3 amino acids: CASKGLANEQYF. In DNA form, the CDR3 reads TGTGCCAGCAAAGGACTAGCGAATGAGCAGTACTTC. The chain joins TRBV6-5 to TRBJ2-5, with 9 bases lining up with TRBD2. Losses at the gene ends were 7 bases for V and 11 bases for J; bases not matched to a gene: 8. There are 12 residues in the CDR3. Germline CDR1 MNHEY, CDR2 SVGAGI.

The sample holds a few counts of this clonotype. The chain carries TRBV20-1 and TRBJ2-1, with TRBD1 identical over 7 bases. The germline CDR1 and CDR2 sequences are DFQATT and SNEGSKA (reference sequence). Germline trimming cut 1 base from V and 0 bases from J; bases unmatched to any gene: 9. This CDR3 is built from 17 residues. The CDR3 protein is CSARGRTGQSSYNEQFF. The CDR3 nucleotides read TGCAGTGCTAGAGGACGTACGGGACAGAGCTCCTACAATGAGCAGTTCTTC.

The V gene is TRBV24-1, the J gene TRBJ2-5; 8 nucleotides agree with TRBD2. V gave up 4 bases and J gave up 4 bases; unmatched junction bases: 10. The CDR3 covers 16 residues. Germline V lookup: CDR1 KGHDR, CDR2 SFDVKD. CDR3 bases: TGTGCCACCAGTGAGGGAAGCGGGAGTATCGGAGAGACCCAGTACTTC. Its translation is CATSEGSGSIGETQYF.

This clonotype occurred a few times. This chain uses TRBV20-1 with TRBJ2-1; D is possibly TRBD1 or TRBD2 (5 bases each). CDR3 size: 14 residues. V was shortened by 4 bases and J by 4 bases, with 14 bases between the two germline ends. Germline values: CDR1 DFQATT, CDR2 SNEGSKA (reference sequence). CDR3 sequence (DNA): TGCAGTGCTACCCCGGGGACCCTATACAATGAGCAGTTCTTC. Translating it yields CSATPGTLYNEQFF.

Only a few counts were recorded for this clonotype. The rearrangement uses TRBV6-5 and TRBJ2-1; 7 bases fit TRBD1. Trimming took 7 bases from V and 6 from J; bases not matched to a gene: 9. The CDR3 consists of 14 residues. Germline CDR1 MNHEY, CDR2 SVGAGI. The CDR3 sequence is CASKLAGGGNEQFF. The CDR3 DNA reads as TGTGCCAGCAAATTGGCAGGGGGTGGCAATGAGCAGTTCTTC.

The rearrangement uses TRBV6-1 and TRBJ1-5; D may be TRBD1 (6 bases). CDR3 length: 15 amino acids. Trimming cost V 3 bases and J 5 bases, with 14 bases left between them. Germline CDR1 is MNHNS and CDR2 is SASEGT. The CDR3 DNA reads as TGTGCCAGCAGTGAGTACAGGGTTTTGGATCAGCCCCAGCATTTT. This encodes CASSEYRVLDQPQHF.

As to this clonotype: A much larger clone lies one base from this, so it may be a read error. In nucleotides, the CDR3 is TGTGCCAGCAGCTTATATGGTGAAAAACTGTTTTTT. It yields the protein CASSLYGEKLFF. V usage is TRBV7-9 and J usage is TRBJ1-4; D not resolved. The CDR3 has 12 residues. Per the germline V gene, CDR1 is SEHNR and CDR2 is FQNEAQ (reference sequence). V was trimmed by 2 bases and J by 7 bases, leaving 5 bases between them.

The V gene is TRBV3-1, the J gene TRBJ2-1; 8 bases line up with TRBD1. Germline trimming cut 2 bases from V and 7 bases from J; bases unmatched to any gene: 10. From germline, CDR1 is LGHDT and CDR2 YNNKEL (reference sequence). The CDR3 loop spans 16 amino acids. The CDR3 DNA is TGTGCCAGCAGCCAAATCTTCGATCAGGGGGCAAATGAGCAGTTCTTC. This translates into CASSQIFDQGANEQFF.

The chain links TRBV6-2 or TRBV6-3 to TRBJ2-1; TRBD2 aligns across 7 bases. J lost 7 bases, V lost 3 bases, and 21 bases had no gene match. Germline V gene sequence: CDR1 MNHEY, CDR2 SVGEGT. The CDR3 extends over 19 amino acids. CDR3 DNA sequence: TGTGCCAGCAGTTATCAATTTAATAGCGAAGAGGGAGGGCCGAATGAGCAGTTCTTC. This encodes CASSYQFNSEEGGPNEQFF.

The V gene is TRBV6-6, the J gene TRBJ2-1; tentative D call: TRBD2 (6 bases). V was trimmed by 7 bases and J by 3 bases, leaving 13 bases between them. The CDR3 runs to 14 residues. In germline, CDR1 is MNHNY, CDR2 SVGAGI (reference sequence). The CDR3 DNA follows: TGTGCCAGCACGTCCGGGAGAAGCTACAATGAGCAGTTCTTC. Its protein is CASTSGRSYNEQFF.